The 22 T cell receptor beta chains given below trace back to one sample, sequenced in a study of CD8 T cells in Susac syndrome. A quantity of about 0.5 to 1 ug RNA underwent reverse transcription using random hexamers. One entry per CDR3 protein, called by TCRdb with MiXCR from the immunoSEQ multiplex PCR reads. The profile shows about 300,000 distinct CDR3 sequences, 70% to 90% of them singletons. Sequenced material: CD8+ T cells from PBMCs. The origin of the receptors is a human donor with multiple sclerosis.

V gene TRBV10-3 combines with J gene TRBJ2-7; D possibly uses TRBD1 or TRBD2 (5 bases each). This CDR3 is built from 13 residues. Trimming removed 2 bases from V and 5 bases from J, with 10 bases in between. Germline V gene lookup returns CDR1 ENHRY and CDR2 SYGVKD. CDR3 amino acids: CAISEPGDDEQYF. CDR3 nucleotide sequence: TGTGCCATCAGTGAGCCCGGGGACGACGAGCAGTACTTC.

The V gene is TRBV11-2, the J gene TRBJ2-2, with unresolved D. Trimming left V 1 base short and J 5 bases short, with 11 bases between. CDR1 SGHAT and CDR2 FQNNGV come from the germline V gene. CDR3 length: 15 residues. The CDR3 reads CASSLAVGRTGELFF. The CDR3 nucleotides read TGTGCCAGCAGCTTAGCTGTGGGTAGGACCGGGGAGCTGTTTTTT.

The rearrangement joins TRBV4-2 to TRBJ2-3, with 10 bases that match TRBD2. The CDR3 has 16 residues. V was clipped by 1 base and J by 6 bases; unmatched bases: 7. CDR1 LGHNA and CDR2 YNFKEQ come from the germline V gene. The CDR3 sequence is CASSQGLAGVVDTQYF. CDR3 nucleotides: TGTGCCAGCAGCCAAGGTCTAGCGGGAGTCGTGGATACGCAGTATTTT.

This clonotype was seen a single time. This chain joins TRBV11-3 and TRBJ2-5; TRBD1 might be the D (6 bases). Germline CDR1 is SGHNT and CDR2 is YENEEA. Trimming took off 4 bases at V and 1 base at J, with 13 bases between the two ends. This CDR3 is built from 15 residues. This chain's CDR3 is CASSSPGDTQETQYF. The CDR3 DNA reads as TGTGCCAGCAGCTCGCCCGGGGACACCCAAGAGACCCAGTACTTC.

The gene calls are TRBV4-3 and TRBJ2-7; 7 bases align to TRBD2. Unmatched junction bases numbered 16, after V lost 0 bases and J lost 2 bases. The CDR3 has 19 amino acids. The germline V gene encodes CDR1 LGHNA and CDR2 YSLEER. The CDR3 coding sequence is TGCGCCAGCAGCCAAGATTATCGTGGCCCTTTGGGGGGGACCTACGAGCAGTACTTC. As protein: CASSQDYRGPLGGTYEQYF.

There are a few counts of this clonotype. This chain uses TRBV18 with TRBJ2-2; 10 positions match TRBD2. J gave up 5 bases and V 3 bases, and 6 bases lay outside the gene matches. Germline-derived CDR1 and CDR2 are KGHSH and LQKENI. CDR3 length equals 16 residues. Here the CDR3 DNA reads TGTGCCAGCTCACCTCGTCTACTAGCGGGAACCGGGGAGCTGTTTTTT. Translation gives CASSPRLLAGTGELFF.

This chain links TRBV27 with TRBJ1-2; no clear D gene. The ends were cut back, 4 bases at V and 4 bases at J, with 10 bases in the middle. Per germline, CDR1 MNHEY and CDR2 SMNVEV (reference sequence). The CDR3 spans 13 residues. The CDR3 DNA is TGTGCCAGCAGTTGGGCCGCGAGCTATGGCTACACCTTC. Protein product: CASSWAASYGYTF.

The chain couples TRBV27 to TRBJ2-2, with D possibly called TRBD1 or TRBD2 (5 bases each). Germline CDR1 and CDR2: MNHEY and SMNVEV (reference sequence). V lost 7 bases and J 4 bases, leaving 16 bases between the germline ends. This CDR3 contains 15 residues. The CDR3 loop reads CASTTGEQVTGELFF. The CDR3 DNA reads TGTGCCAGCACCACCGGGGAACAGGTCACCGGGGAGCTGTTTTTT.

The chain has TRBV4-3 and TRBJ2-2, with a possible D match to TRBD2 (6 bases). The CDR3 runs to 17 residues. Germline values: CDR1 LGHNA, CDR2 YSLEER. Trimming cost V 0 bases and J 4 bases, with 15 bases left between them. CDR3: CASSQDPGSRVTGELFF. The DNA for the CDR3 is TGCGCCAGCAGCCAAGATCCCGGGAGTAGGGTCACCGGGGAGCTGTTTTTT.

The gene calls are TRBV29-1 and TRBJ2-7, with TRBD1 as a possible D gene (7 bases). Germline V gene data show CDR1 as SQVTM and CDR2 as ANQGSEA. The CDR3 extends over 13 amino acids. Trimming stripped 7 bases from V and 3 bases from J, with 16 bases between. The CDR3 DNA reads TGCAGCGCTACGGGGGACAGCTTCTACGAGCAGTACTTC. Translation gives CSATGDSFYEQYF.

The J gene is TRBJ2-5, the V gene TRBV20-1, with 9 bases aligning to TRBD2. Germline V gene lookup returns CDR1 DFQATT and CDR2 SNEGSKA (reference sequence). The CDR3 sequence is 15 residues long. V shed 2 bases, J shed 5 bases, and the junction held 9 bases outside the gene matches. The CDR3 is CSARPSGTDFETQYF. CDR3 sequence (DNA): TGCAGTGCTAGACCTAGCGGGACCGATTTTGAGACCCAGTACTTC.

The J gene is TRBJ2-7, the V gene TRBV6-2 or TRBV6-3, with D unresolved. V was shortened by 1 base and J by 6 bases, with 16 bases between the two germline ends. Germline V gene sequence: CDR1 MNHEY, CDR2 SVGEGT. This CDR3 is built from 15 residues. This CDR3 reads CASSYFFRLQAEQYF. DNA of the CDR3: TGTGCCAGCAGTTACTTTTTTCGACTGCAAGCCGAGCAGTACTTC.

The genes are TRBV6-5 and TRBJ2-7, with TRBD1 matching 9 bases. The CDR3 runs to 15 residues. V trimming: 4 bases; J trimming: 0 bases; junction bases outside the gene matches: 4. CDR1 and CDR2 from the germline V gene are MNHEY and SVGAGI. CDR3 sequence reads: CASSSGTGSSYEQYF. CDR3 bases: TGTGCCAGCAGTTCCGGGACAGGGAGCTCCTACGAGCAGTACTTC.

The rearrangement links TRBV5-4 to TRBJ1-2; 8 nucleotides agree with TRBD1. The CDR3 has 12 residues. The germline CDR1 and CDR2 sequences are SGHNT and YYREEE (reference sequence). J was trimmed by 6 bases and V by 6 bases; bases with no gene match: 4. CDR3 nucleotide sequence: TGTGCCAGCACCGACAGGGGTCATGGCTACACCTTC. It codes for CASTDRGHGYTF.

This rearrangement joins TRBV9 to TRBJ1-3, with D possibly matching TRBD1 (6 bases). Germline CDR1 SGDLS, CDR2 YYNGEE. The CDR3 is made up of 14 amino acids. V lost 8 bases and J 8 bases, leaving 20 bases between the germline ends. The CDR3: CASAGGDRTDTIYF. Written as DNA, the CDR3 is TGTGCCAGTGCCGGGGGCGATCGTACGGACACCATATATTTT.

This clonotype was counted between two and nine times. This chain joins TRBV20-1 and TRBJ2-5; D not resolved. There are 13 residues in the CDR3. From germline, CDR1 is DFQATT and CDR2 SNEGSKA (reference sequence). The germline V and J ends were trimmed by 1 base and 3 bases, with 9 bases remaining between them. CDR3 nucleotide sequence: TGCAGTGCTAGAGTCTTCTCGGAAGAGACCCAGTACTTC. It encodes CSARVFSEETQYF.

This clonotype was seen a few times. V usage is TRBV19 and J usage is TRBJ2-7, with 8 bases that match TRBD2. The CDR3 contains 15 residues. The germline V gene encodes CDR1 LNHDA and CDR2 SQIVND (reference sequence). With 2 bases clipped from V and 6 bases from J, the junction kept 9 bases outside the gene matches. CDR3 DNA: TGTGCCAGTAGTATAAGAGCGGGAGATGGAGGCGAGCAGTACTTC. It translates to CASSIRAGDGGEQYF.

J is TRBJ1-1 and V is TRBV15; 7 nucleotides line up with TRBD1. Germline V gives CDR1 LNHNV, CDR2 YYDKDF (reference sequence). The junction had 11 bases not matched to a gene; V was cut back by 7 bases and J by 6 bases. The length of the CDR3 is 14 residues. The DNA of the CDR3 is TGTGCCACCACCTTGGACAGGAGGGCCCCTGAAGCTTTCTTT. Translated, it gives CATTLDRRAPEAFF.

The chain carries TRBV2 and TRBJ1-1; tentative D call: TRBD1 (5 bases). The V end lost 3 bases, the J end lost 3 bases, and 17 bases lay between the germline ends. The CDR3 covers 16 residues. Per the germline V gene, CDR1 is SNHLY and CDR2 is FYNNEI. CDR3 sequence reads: CASSDFGSGAHTEAFF. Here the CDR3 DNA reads TGTGCCAGCAGTGACTTCGGGTCCGGGGCCCACACTGAAGCTTTCTTT.

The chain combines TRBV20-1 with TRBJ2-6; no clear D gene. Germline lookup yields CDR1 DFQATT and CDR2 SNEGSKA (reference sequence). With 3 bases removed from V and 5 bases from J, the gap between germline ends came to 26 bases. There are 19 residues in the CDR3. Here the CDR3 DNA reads TGCAGTGCTAGGAGACCCCCGGACGGTGCTCTGGAGTGGGCCAACGTCCTGACTTTC. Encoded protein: CSARRPPDGALEWANVLTF.

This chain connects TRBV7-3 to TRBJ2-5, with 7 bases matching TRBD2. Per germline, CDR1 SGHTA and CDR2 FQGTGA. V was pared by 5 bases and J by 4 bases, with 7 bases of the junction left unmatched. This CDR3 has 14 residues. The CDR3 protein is CASSTTGGSETQYF. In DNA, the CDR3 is TGTGCCAGCAGCACTACGGGGGGATCAGAGACCCAGTACTTC.

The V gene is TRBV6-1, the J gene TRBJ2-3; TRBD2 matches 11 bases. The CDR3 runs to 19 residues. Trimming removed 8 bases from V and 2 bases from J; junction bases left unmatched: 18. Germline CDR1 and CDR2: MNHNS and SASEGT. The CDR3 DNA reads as TGTGCCAGCCGAAGACTAGCGGGATACATTCGCAAATACACAGATACGCAGTATTTT. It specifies CASRRLAGYIRKYTDTQYF.